A selection of T cell receptor beta chains follows, all from one sample in a study of CD4+ T cells in melanoma. The method was immunoSEQ multiplex PCR; TCRdb's version includes in-frame clones alone and lacks a portion of them. The sample gives 140,000 or so clones, around nine tenths of which show up once; about 1.6% is in the top ten. Receptors were obtained from a human donor with melanoma. The CDR3 runs from the conserved cysteine through the conserved F or W. The order of the fields is J gene, D gene, V gene, clone size, CDR3 DNA, CDR3 protein. The D gene is left open where the match is weak. Rows may omit the clone size; those that give it use once, few, many or a size class.

>TRBJ1-1|.|TRBV5-1|.
TGCGCCAGCAGCTCTTCCGGAGCAGACACTGAAGCTTTCTTT
CASSSSGADTEAFF
>TRBJ2-3|TRBD1|TRBV5-4|few
TGTGCCAGCAGCTTGGACAGGGGGGTCACAGATACGCAGTATTTT
CASSLDRGVTDTQYF
>TRBJ1-5|.|TRBV12-5|once
TGTGCTAGTGCCCGCGGGCAGGAAAGCAATCAGCCCCAGCATTTT
CASARGQESNQPQHF
>TRBJ2-5|.|TRBV5-1|.
TGCGCCAGCAGCCCGGCAGGGGGGCAAGAGACCCAGTACTTC
CASSPAGGQETQYF
>TRBJ2-2|TRBD2|TRBV7-3|.
TGTGCCAGCAGCTTGACTAGCGGGGGGGCCGACACCGGGGAGCTGTTTTTT
CASSLTSGGADTGELFF
>TRBJ1-1|.|TRBV14|.
TGTGCCAGCAGCCAAAGGCTTCCGCGGAGGGCTTTCTTT
CASSQRLPRRAFF
>TRBJ2-1|.|TRBV5-1|.
TGCGCCAGCAGCTTGGAAAGCGAGTACAATGAGCAGTTCTTC
CASSLESEYNEQFF
>TRBJ2-7|.|TRBV5-1|.
TGCGCCAGCAGCCCCGGGACGGTTTCCTACGAGCAGTACTTC
CASSPGTVSYEQYF
>TRBJ2-1|.|TRBV2|.
TGTGCCAGCAGCTTACAGGGTAGTCCCCAGTTCTTC
CASSLQGSPQFF
>TRBJ2-5|TRBD1|TRBV5-1|.
TGCGCCAGCAGCTCCCCCAGGGGGAGAGAGACCCAGTACTTC
CASSSPRGRETQYF
>TRBJ2-7|.|TRBV11-3|.
TGTGCCAGCAGCCCTGCATCCGGGGCCTCCTACGAGCAGTACTTC
CASSPASGASYEQYF
>TRBJ1-2|.|TRBV28|.
TGTGCCAGCAGTCCCCTACTGGGGGCGCGTACCTTC
CASSPLLGARTF
>TRBJ2-5|TRBD1|TRBV19|.
TGTGCCTCTCAGGACAGGGGGCTCCAAGAGACCCAGTACTTC
CASQDRGLQETQYF
>TRBJ1-1|TRBD1|TRBV6-5|.
TGTGCCAGCAGTTCCGGACAGGGCACTGAAGCTTTCTTT
CASSSGQGTEAFF
>TRBJ1-5|.|TRBV7-9|.
TGTGCCAGCAGCTACAGGGACGGTCAGCCCCAGCATTTT
CASSYRDGQPQHF
>TRBJ1-5|TRBD1|TRBV5-1|.
TGCGCCAGCAGCGCGGGGACAGGGGGGCGCAATCAGCCCCAGCATTTT
CASSAGTGGRNQPQHF
>TRBJ2-7|.|TRBV5-4|.
TGTGCCAGCAGCTTGGATACGGACTCCTACGAGCAGTACTTC
CASSLDTDSYEQYF
>TRBJ2-5|TRBD2|TRBV19|.
TGTGCCAGTAGTATGGGAGCGGGGGGGCCGGAGACCCAGTACTTC
CASSMGAGGPETQYF
>TRBJ2-2|TRBD1|TRBV6-1|.
TGTGCCAGCAGCGTAACTCAGGGGGCAGGCGGGGAGCTGTTTTTT
CASSVTQGAGGELFF
>TRBJ2-5|TRBD1|TRBV7-3|.
TGTGCCAGCAGCCGTGGACAGGGGGAGACCCAGTACTTC
CASSRGQGETQYF
>TRBJ2-7|.|TRBV19|.
TGTGCCAGTAGTATAGGCCCCCCGCCAAGTTACGAGCAGTACTTC
CASSIGPPPSYEQYF
>TRBJ2-7|TRBD2|TRBV7-2|.
TGTGCCAGCAGCTTAGTGGCGGGGGTCTCCTACGAGCAGTACTTC
CASSLVAGVSYEQYF
>TRBJ2-1|TRBD2|TRBV5-1|.
TGCGCCAGCAGCATTCGGACTAGCGGGGGTAATGAGCAGTTCTTC
CASSIRTSGGNEQFF
>TRBJ1-1|.|TRBV19|.
TGTGCCAGTAGAATGAACAGGGATCAGGGTGAAGCTTTCTTT
CASRMNRDQGEAFF
>TRBJ1-5|.|TRBV19|.
TGTGCCAGTAGTATGTATCTGGGGGTCTTTGGCAATCAGCCCCAGCATTTT
CASSMYLGVFGNQPQHF
>TRBJ2-7|.|TRBV5-6|.
TGTGCCAGCAGCCCCGGGGGGCCCTACGAGCAGTACTTC
CASSPGGPYEQYF
>TRBJ1-4|.|TRBV7-9|.
TGTGCCAGCAGCCCGGCAGGACGCGAAAAACTGTTTTTT
CASSPAGREKLFF
>TRBJ2-3|TRBD2|TRBV5-6|.
TGTGCCAGCAGCGTTAGCGGGGGGGGTACAGATACGCAGTATTTT
CASSVSGGGTDTQYF
>TRBJ1-3|.|TRBV2|.
TGTGCCAGCAGAAAGTCAGGGGCAGTAGTAAGCACCATATATTTT
CASRKSGAVVSTIYF
>TRBJ2-1|TRBD2|TRBV7-3|.
TGTGCCAGCAGCTCTCGACTAGCGGGGGCTGTTCACAATGAGCAGTTCTTC
CASSSRLAGAVHNEQFF
>TRBJ1-4|.|TRBV6-1|.
TGTGCCAGTGGACTAACAACAACTAATGAAAAACTGTTTTTT
CASGLTTTNEKLFF
>TRBJ2-2|.|TRBV7-7|.
TGTGCCAGCAGCGCCTCAGGGTCTAACACCGGGGAGCTGTTTTTT
CASSASGSNTGELFF